This T cell receptor beta chain was captured by sequencing in a study of blood T cell repertoires in COVID-19. Study as a whole: Samples came from the United States, Italy and Spain, spanning acute and convalescent COVID-19. T cells, B-cell-depleted T cells, or PBMCs provided the cDNA or gDNA that served as material.

Authors' analysis steps: Quantification of nucleated cells was approximated via reference gene primer amplification. Clones were read by immunoSEQ multiplex PCR, and TCRdb kept only the in-frame ones, dropping some. For V, J and clone size, that table is used; D and trimming come from the DNA. The sample has tens of thousands of clones; 78% are singletons. The germline V gene has CDR1 SGDLS and CDR2 YYNGEE. Trimming pared 0 bases from V and 1 base from J, leaving 11 bases between. The CDR3 contains 16 residues. The sequenced material came from peripheral blood. This TCR was recovered from a human donor in a cohort sampled during active COVID-19. J is TRBJ2-1 and V is TRBV9; D perhaps matches TRBD2 (6 bases). CDR3 in DNA: TGTGCCAGCAGCGTAGGGGGGGTCTTGTCCTACAATGAGCAGTTCTTC. Encoded protein: CASSVGGVLSYNEQFF.